This TCR beta chain was identified during a study of identical twins' blood T cells. TCRdb used MiXCR to reprocess the 5' RACE reads, holding one entry per CDR3 protein. The table shows about 370,000 distinct CDR3 sequences, with about 28% occurring only once. The V gene end was trimmed by 3 bases and the J gene end by 0 bases; junction bases not matched to a gene: 14. Germline CDR1 and CDR2: DFQATT and SNEGSKA (reference sequence). The CDR3 covers 17 residues. This chain connects TRBV20-1 to TRBJ2-7; 7 positions agree with TRBD2. Input material: PBMCs. This TCR derives from a woman aged 18-49 years in good health. The CDR3 loop reads CSASSGAGLLSSYEQYF. The CDR3 nucleotides read TGCAGTGCTAGTAGTGGAGCGGGACTGCTGAGCTCCTACGAGCAGTACTTC.